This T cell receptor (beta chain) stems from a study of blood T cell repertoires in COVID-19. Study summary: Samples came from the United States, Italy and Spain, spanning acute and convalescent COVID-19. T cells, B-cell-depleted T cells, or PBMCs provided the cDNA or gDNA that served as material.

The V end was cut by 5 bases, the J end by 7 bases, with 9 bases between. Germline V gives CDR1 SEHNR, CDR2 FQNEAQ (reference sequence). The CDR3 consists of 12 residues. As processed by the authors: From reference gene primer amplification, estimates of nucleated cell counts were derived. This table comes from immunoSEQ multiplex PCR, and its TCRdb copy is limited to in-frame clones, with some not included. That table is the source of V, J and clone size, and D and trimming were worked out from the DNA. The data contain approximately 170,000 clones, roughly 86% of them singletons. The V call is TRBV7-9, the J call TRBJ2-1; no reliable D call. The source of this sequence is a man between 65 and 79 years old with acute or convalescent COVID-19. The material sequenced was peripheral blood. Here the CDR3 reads CASSQLWNEQFF. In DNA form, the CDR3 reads TGTGCCAGCAGCCAACTGTGGAATGAGCAGTTCTTC.